What follows are 27 T cell receptor beta chains derived from one specimen sequenced in a study of monozygotic twins with inflammatory bowel disease. TCRdb re-called the 5' RACE reads, yielding one record per CDR3 amino acid sequence without DNA. The sample includes some 150,000 distinct CDR3 sequences. Sequences were obtained from blood. These TCRs come from a human donor with ulcerative colitis or Crohn's disease, or a healthy co-twin of an affected twin (not recorded which).

This rearrangement joins TRBV9 to TRBJ2-3; TCRdb outputs TRBD2, but without DNA this stays unchecked. This CDR3 has 16 residues. In germline, CDR1 is SGDLS, CDR2 YYNGEE. CDR3: CASSPTLAGGTDTQYF.

V usage is TRBV5-6 and J usage is TRBJ2-5; the D call of TRBD1 rests on TCRdb alone, since no DNA is present to check it. Germline V CDR1 and CDR2: SGHDT, YYEEEE. This CDR3 region has 14 residues. CDR3 region: CASSMGQGVETQYF.

The chain joins TRBV7-3 to TRBJ2-5. From germline, CDR1 is SGHTA and CDR2 FQGTGA. The CDR3 length is 13 residues. CDR3 protein: CASSLTPKETQYF. The variable domain in full, with the rest retrieved from reference TRBV7-3 and TRBJ2-5, is GAGVSQTPSNKVTEKGKYVELRCDPISGHTALYWYRQSLGQGPEFLIYFQGTGAADDSGLPNDRFFAVRPEGSVSTLKIQRTERGDSAVYLCASSLTPKETQYFGPGTRLLVL.

The chain recombines TRBV20-1 with TRBJ1-3. Germline-derived CDR1 and CDR2 are DFQATT and SNEGSKA (reference sequence). The CDR3 has 13 residues. This chain's CDR3 is CSARDTVGNTIYF.

This chain connects TRBV6-5 to TRBJ2-7; checking the TCRdb D call of TRBD1 is not possible without DNA. This CDR3 is built from 13 residues. The germline V gene encodes CDR1 MNHEY and CDR2 SVGAGI. CDR3: CASGTRGFAEQYF.

The chain is built from TRBV4-2 and TRBJ2-5; TCRdb picks TRBD1, but there is no DNA to check that call. The CDR3 is 13 amino acids. Germline V lookup: CDR1 LGHNA, CDR2 YNFKEQ. CDR3 in amino acids: CASSHPLKETQYF.

The chain is built from TRBV5-4 and TRBJ2-7. In germline, CDR1 is SGHNT, CDR2 YYREEE (reference sequence). This CDR3 is built from 15 residues. CDR3 sequence reads: CASSPYFGKRNEQYF.

The CDR3 loop is CASSLEKQGDAGEKLFF. The chain joins TRBV7-9 to TRBJ1-4; the D call of TRBD1 rests on TCRdb alone, since no DNA is present to check it. The length of the CDR3 is 17 residues. CDR1 is SEHNR, CDR2 FQNEAQ, per germline (reference sequence). The variable domain in full, with the rest retrieved from reference TRBV7-9 and TRBJ1-4, is DTGVSQNPRHKITKRGQNVTFRCDPISEHNRLYWYRQTLGQGPEFLTYFQNEAQLEKSRLLSDRFSAERPKGSFSTLEIQRTEQGDSAMYLCASSLEKQGDAGEKLFFGSGTQLSVL.

This rearrangement joins TRBV19 to TRBJ1-1; TCRdb names TRBD1, which stays unverified in the absence of DNA. Germline V gene data show CDR1 as LNHDA and CDR2 as SQIVND (reference sequence). CDR3 size: 16 residues. The CDR3 reads CASSTHLGGDGTEAFF.

The rearrangement links TRBV28 to TRBJ1-2; TCRdb gives TRBD1 as the D gene, but with no DNA this cannot be confirmed. Germline V lookup: CDR1 MDHEN, CDR2 SYDVKM. CDR3 length: 14 residues. CDR3: CASSSLGQYYGYTF.

The CDR3 sequence is CASSPRDLAKNIQYF. The V call is TRBV18, the J call TRBJ2-4; there is no DNA to check the TCRdb D call of TRBD2. The germline gives CDR1 KGHSH, CDR2 LQKENI. The CDR3 is 15 residues long.

The chain couples TRBV7-6 to TRBJ1-5. Germline-derived CDR1 and CDR2 are SGHVS and FNYEAQ. The CDR3 has 13 amino acids. The CDR3 sequence: CASSLAFGQPQHF. The full variable domain, its missing parts supplied by reference TRBV7-6 and TRBJ1-5, is GAGVSQSPRYKVTKRGQDVALRCDPISGHVSLYWYRQALGQGPEFLTYFNYEAQQDKSGLPNDRFSAERPEGSISTLTIQRTEQRDSAMYRCASSLAFGQPQHFGDGTRLSIL.

V usage is TRBV14 and J usage is TRBJ1-2; the D gene TCRdb calls, TRBD1, cannot be checked with no DNA. This CDR3 has 13 residues. The germline gives CDR1 SGHDN, CDR2 FVKESK. The CDR3 spells CASSQDTGGGYTF.

The chain is built from TRBV28 and TRBJ2-5; as DNA is missing, the TRBD2 call by TCRdb cannot be tested. In germline, CDR1 is MDHEN, CDR2 SYDVKM. The CDR3 extends over 15 amino acids. CDR3 amino acids: CASKKLAGGGETQYF.

The chain combines TRBV12-3 or TRBV12-4 with TRBJ1-5. The CDR3 sequence is 13 residues long. The CDR3: CASSLAGVGPQHF.

The rearrangement links TRBV5-1 to TRBJ2-2; as DNA is missing, the TRBD1 call by TCRdb cannot be tested. The CDR3 sequence is 16 residues long. From germline, CDR1 is SGHRS and CDR2 YFSETQ. CDR3 loop: CASSSPGGGPTGELFF.

This chain joins TRBV7-9 and TRBJ2-2; lacking DNA, the TRBD1 call made by TCRdb goes unchecked. Per germline, CDR1 SEHNR and CDR2 FQNEAQ (reference sequence). This CDR3 region has 14 residues. CDR3 amino acids: CASSSNLGAGELFF.

The chain links TRBV6-5 to TRBJ2-5; TCRdb proposes TRBD1, but this gene call is untestable without DNA. The V gene's germline CDR1 is MNHEY and CDR2 SVGAGI. The CDR3 runs to 14 residues. The CDR3: CASSSPEDLETQYF.

This sequence joins TRBV27 and TRBJ2-1; TCRdb selects TRBD1, and the lack of DNA leaves this call unchecked. The germline gives CDR1 MNHEY, CDR2 SMNVEV (reference sequence). This CDR3 is 16 amino acids long. CDR3 in amino acids: CASSLRTESSYNEQFF.

The rearrangement links TRBV5-1 to TRBJ2-5; TCRdb designates TRBD1, a call that cannot be tested without DNA. The CDR3 sequence is 16 residues long. The V gene's germline CDR1 is SGHRS and CDR2 YFSETQ. The chain's CDR3 is CASSLDRDRAEETQYF.

The rearrangement joins TRBV6-5 to TRBJ1-6. CDR1 and CDR2 from the germline V gene are MNHEY and SVGAGI. The CDR3 totals 16 residues. The CDR3 here is CASSFGDLSYNSPLHF.

The J gene is TRBJ1-4, the V gene TRBV20-1; the D gene TCRdb calls, TRBD1, cannot be checked with no DNA. This CDR3 has 13 amino acids. Looked up from germline, CDR1 is DFQATT and CDR2 is SNEGSKA (reference sequence). The CDR3 loop is CSATTGANEKLFF.

This chain connects TRBV2 to TRBJ2-1; TCRdb selects TRBD1, and the lack of DNA leaves this call unchecked. The germline CDR1 and CDR2 sequences are SNHLY and FYNNEI. The CDR3 is 16 amino acids. The chain's CDR3 is CASSFSQGVGQNEQFF. Looking up the rest from reference TRBV2 and TRBJ2-1 gives the full variable domain: EPEVTQTPSHQVTQMGQEVILRCVPISNHLYFYWYRQILGQKVEFLVSFYNNEISEKSEIFDDQFSVERPDGSNFTLKIRSTKLEDSAMYFCASSFSQGVGQNEQFFGPGTRLTVL.

The J gene is TRBJ1-2, the V gene TRBV27; no DNA is available, so the TRBD1 call from TCRdb remains unchecked. Looked up from germline, CDR1 is MNHEY and CDR2 is SMNVEV (reference sequence). CDR3 length: 14 amino acids. The chain's CDR3 is CASSLSRGLYGYTF.

The CDR3 is CASSLLGGVAYNEQFF. This chain connects TRBV7-2 to TRBJ2-1; the TCRdb D gene call, TRBD2, has no DNA to confirm it. Germline V gene lookup returns CDR1 SGHTA and CDR2 FQGNSA. The CDR3 has 16 amino acids.

The V call is TRBV5-4, the J call TRBJ2-1; the D call of TRBD1 rests on TCRdb alone, since no DNA is present to check it. Per germline, CDR1 SGHNT and CDR2 YYREEE (reference sequence). The CDR3 is 15 amino acids. The CDR3 sequence: CASSSPGRLKNEQFF.

V usage is TRBV24-1 and J usage is TRBJ2-1. The germline V gene has CDR1 KGHDR and CDR2 SFDVKD. There are 15 residues in the CDR3. The CDR3 loop reads CATSTGRRSYNEQFF.